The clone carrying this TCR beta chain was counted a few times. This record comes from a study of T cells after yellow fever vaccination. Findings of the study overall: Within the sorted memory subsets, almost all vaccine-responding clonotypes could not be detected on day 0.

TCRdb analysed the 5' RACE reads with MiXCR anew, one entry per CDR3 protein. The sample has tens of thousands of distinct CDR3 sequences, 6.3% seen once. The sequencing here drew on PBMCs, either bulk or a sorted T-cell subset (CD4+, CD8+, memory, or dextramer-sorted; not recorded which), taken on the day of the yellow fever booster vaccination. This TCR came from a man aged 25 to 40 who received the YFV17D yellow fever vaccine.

CDR3: CASSLARYGEKLFF. In DNA, the CDR3 is TGCGCCAGCAGCTTGGCCCGGTATGGGGAAAAACTGTTTTTT. The chain carries TRBV5-1 and TRBJ1-4; D unresolved. Germline assignment: CDR1 SGHRS and CDR2 YFSETQ. Trimming cost V 0 bases and J 8 bases, with 11 bases left between them. This CDR3 is 14 amino acids long. Full variable domain (rest looked up from reference TRBV5-1 and TRBJ1-4): KAGVTQTPRYLIKTRGQQVTLSCSPISGHRSVSWYQQTPGQGLQFLFEYFSETQRNKGNFPGRFSGRQFSNSRSEMNVSTLELGDSALYLCASSLARYGEKLFFGSGTQLSVL.